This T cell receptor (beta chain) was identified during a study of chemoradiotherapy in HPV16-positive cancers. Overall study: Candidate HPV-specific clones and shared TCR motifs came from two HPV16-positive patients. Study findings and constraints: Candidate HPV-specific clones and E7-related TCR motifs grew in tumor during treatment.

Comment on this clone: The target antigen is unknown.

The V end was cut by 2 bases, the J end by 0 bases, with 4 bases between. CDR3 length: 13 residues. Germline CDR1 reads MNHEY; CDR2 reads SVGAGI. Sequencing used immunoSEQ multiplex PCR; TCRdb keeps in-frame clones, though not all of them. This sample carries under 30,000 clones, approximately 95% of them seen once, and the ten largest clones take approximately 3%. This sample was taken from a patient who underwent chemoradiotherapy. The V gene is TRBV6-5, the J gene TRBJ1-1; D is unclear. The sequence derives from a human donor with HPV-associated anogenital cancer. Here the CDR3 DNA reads TGTGCCAGCAGTTACGCGATGAACACTGAAGCTTTCTTT. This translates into CASSYAMNTEAFF.